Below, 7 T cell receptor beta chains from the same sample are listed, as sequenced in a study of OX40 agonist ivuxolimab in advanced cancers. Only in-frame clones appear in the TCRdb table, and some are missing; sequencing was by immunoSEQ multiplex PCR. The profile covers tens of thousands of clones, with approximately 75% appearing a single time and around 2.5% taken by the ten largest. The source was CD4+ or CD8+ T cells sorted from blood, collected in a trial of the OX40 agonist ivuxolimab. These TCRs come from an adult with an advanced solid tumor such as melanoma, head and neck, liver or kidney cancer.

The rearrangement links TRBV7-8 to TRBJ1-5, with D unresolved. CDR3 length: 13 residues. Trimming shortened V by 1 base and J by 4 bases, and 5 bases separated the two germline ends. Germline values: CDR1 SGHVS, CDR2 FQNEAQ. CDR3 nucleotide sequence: TGTGCCAGCAGCTTAGTGGGGAATCAGCCCCAGCATTTT. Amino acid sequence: CASSLVGNQPQHF.

The CDR3 is CASSKDTAGYGYTF. As DNA, the CDR3 is TGTGCCAGCAGCAAAGATACAGCGGGGTATGGCTACACCTTC. The J gene is TRBJ1-2, the V gene TRBV7-2; D ambiguous. Germline assignment: CDR1 SGHTA and CDR2 FQGNSA. The CDR3 runs to 14 residues. V was trimmed by 5 bases and J by 5 bases, leaving 15 bases between them.

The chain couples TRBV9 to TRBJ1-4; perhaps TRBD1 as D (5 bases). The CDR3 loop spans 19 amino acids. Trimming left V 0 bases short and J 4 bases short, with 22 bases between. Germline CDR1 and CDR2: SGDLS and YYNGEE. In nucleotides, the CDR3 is TGTGCCAGCAGCGTAGCCCCGGCCCCCGACAGTCTCTTTAATGAAAAACTGTTTTTT. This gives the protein CASSVAPAPDSLFNEKLFF.

The CDR3 is CASSRERRLGEQYF. The CDR3 DNA reads as TGTGCCAGCAGCCGAGAACGACGGTTGGGAGAGCAGTACTTC. The chain employs TRBV11-2 and TRBJ2-5; a weak D match, TRBD2 (5 bases). Trimming took off 5 bases at V and 11 bases at J, with 21 bases between the two ends. CDR3 size: 14 residues. The germline CDR1 and CDR2 sequences are SGHAT and FQNNGV.

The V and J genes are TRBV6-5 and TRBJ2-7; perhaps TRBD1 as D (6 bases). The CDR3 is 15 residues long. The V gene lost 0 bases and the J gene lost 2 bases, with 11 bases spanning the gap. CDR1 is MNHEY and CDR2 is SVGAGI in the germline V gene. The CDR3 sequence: CASSYSNRQAYEQYF. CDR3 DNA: TGTGCCAGCAGTTACTCGAACCGACAGGCCTACGAGCAGTACTTC.

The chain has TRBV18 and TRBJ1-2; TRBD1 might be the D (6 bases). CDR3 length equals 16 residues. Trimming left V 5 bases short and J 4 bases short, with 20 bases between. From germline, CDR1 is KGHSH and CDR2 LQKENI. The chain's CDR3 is CASSKKPEGGPYGYTF. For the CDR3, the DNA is TGTGCCAGCTCAAAAAAACCGGAGGGGGGGCCCTATGGCTACACCTTC.

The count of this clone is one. CDR3 in amino acids: CASSLRGSGTYNEQFF. CDR3 in DNA: TGTGCCAGCAGCTTACGCGGTAGCGGAACCTACAATGAGCAGTTCTTC. The chain couples TRBV11-3 to TRBJ2-1; D perhaps matches TRBD2 (6 bases). The germline CDR1 and CDR2 sequences are SGHNT and YENEEA. This CDR3 has 16 residues. V was clipped by 2 bases and J by 2 bases, with 13 bases between them.